This paragraph covers one T cell receptor (beta chain) sequence. The target antigen is unknown. This CDR3 is 16 amino acids long. The germline V gene has CDR1 LNHDA and CDR2 SQIVND (reference sequence). The V segment lost 3 bases and the J segment 1 base; nucleotides outside the gene matches: 8. The PCR contained 60 Vbeta and 13 Jbeta primers. Only in-frame clones appear in the TCRdb table, and some are missing; sequencing was by immunoSEQ multiplex PCR. Here the sample spans about 150,000 clones, around 80% being singletons. This sample was included in a study of cytomegalovirus exposure and HLA in healthy donors. Whole-study results and caveats: The presence/absence work took it that sequencing depth was about the same across donors. It was in a later analysis that TCR association rates were seen to vary by HLA locus, highest for DRB1 and lowest for HLA-C. Productive rates of about 90% or about 30% were seen for most TCR beta V segments in an earlier analysis.

The J gene is TRBJ1-1, the V gene TRBV19; 7 nucleotides agree with TRBD1. This TCR was recovered from a woman in her 50s in good health and CMV-seropositive. The sample taken for sequencing was PBMCs. The CDR3, as DNA: TGTGCCAGTAGTATGATCGGGGCAGGGGGGAACACTGAAGCTTTCTTT. This translates into CASSMIGAGGNTEAFF.